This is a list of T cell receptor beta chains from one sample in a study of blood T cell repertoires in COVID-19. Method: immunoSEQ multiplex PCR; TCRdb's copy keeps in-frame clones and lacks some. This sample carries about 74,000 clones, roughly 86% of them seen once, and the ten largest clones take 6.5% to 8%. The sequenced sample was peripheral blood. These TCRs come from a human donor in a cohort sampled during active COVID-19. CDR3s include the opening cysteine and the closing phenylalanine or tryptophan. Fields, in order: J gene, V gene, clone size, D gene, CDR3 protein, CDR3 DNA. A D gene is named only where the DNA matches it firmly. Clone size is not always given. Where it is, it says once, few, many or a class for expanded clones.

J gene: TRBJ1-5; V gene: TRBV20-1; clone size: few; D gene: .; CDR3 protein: CSATPGQPQHF; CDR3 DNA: TGCAGTGCTACCCCAGGTCAGCCCCAGCATTTT
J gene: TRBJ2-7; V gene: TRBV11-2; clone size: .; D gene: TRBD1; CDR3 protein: CASSPLTGKFTEQYF; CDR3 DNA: TGTGCCAGCAGCCCACTGACAGGGAAATTTACCGAGCAGTACTTC
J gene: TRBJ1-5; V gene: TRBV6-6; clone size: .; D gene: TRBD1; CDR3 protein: CASSSRSGTADQPQHF; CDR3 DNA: TGTGCCAGCAGTTCGAGATCCGGGACAGCTGATCAGCCCCAGCATTTT
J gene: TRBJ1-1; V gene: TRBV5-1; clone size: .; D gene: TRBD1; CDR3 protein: CASSPDRATNTEAFF; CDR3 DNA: TGCGCCAGCAGCCCCGACAGGGCTACGAACACTGAAGCTTTCTTT
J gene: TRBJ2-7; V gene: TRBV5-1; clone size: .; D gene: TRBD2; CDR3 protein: CASSVTSGGYEQYF; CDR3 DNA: TGCGCCAGCAGCGTAACTAGCGGGGGTTACGAGCAGTACTTC
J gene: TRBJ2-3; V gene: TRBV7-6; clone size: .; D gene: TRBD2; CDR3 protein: CASSQATGGGTDTQYF; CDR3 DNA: TGTGCCAGCAGCCAGGCTACGGGGGGGGGCACAGATACGCAGTATTTT
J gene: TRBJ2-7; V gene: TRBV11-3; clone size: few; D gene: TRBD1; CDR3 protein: CASSSGTGRTNEQYF; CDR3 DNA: TGTGCCAGCAGCTCAGGGACAGGGCGAACGAACGAGCAGTACTTC
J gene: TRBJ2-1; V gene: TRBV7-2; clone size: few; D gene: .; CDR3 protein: CASKIRGLDEQFF; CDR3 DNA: TGTGCCAGCAAAATAAGAGGGTTGGATGAGCAGTTCTTC
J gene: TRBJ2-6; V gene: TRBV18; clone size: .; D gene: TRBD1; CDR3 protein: CASSTGQSSGANVLTF; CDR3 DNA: TGTGCCAGCTCAACGGGACAGAGCTCTGGGGCCAACGTCCTGACTTTC
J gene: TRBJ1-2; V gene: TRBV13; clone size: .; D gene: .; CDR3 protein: CASSLMGLNYGYTF; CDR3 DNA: TGTGCCAGCAGCTTAATGGGCTTGAACTATGGCTACACCTTC
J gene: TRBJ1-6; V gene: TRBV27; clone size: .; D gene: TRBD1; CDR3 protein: CASSFITGQRNSPLHF; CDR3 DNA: TGTGCCAGCAGTTTTATTACGGGACAGAGAAATTCACCCCTCCACTTT
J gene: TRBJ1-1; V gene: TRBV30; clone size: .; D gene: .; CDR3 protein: CAWGGYTEAFF; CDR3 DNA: TGTGCCTGGGGGGGCTACACTGAAGCTTTCTTT
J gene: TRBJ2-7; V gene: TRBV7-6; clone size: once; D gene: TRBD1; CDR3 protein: CASSLGQGRVHEQYF; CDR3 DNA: TGTGCCAGCAGCTTAGGACAGGGAAGAGTCCACGAGCAGTACTTC
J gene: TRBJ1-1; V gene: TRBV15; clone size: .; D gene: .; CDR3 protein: CATSTPGFLEAFF; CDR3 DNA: TGTGCCACCAGCACGCCGGGGTTCCTCGAAGCTTTCTTT